The 21 T cell receptor beta chains below come from one sample, sequenced in a study of early T cells in non-severe SARS-CoV-2 infection (dated by TCRdb to about 2021). The library was made by 5' RACE. Instrument on record: NextSeq 500. TCRdb handled the public reads itself, with Q25 trimming in fastp and clone calling in MiXCR, and kept productive beta chains. Entries that share a CDR3 protein sequence are merged under the most common genes and DNA. The sample table lists around 82,000 distinct CDR3 sequences, roughly 14% of them with a count of one. 0.58% of the sample rests with the top ten. Sequenced: whole blood. These receptors originate from an adult who was a healthcare worker with PCR-confirmed SARS-CoV-2 infection or an uninfected control (not recorded which).

The CDR3 sequence: CASSLGRDRGSDTQYF. The CDR3 bases are TGTGCCAGCAGCTTAGGCCGGGACAGGGGGTCAGATACGCAGTATTTT. J is TRBJ2-3 and V is TRBV7-3, with 11 bases that match TRBD1. V lost 2 bases, J lost 4 bases, and 5 bases stayed unmatched. The CDR3 sequence is 16 residues long. Germline V gives CDR1 SGHTA, CDR2 FQGTGA.

This clonotype has a count of ten or more. The chain couples TRBV13 to TRBJ1-2, with 11 bases lining up with TRBD1. Germline V lookup: CDR1 PRHDT, CDR2 FYEKMQ (reference sequence). J was trimmed by 7 bases and V by 4 bases; bases with no gene match: 11. This CDR3 spans 16 amino acids. For the CDR3, the DNA is TGTGCCAGCAGCTCACCGCGGACAGGGGGCCTCTCTGGCTACACCTTC. Translation gives CASSSPRTGGLSGYTF.

The chain is built from TRBV18 and TRBJ2-2; D not certain. CDR3 size: 15 residues. Germline V CDR1 and CDR2: KGHSH, LQKENI. The V gene lost 4 bases and the J gene lost 0 bases, with 9 bases spanning the gap. CDR3 in amino acids: CASSQTDPNTGELFF. The CDR3 DNA reads as TGTGCCAGCTCACAAACCGACCCGAACACCGGGGAGCTGTTTTTT.

In its sample, this clonotype was seen a few times. The V gene is TRBV5-1, the J gene TRBJ1-5, with D possibly TRBD1 on 5 matching bases. The germline CDR1 and CDR2 sequences are SGHRS and YFSETQ. The CDR3 length is 15 residues. Trimming left V 0 bases short and J 6 bases short, with 13 bases between. The CDR3 sequence is CASSLGPGEGQPQHF. For the CDR3, the DNA is TGCGCCAGCAGCTTGGGGCCGGGGGAAGGTCAGCCCCAGCATTTT.

The chain joins TRBV7-3 to TRBJ2-3; no definite D call. V lost 1 base and J 0 bases, leaving 5 bases between the germline ends. Germline V gene sequence: CDR1 SGHTA, CDR2 FQGTGA. The CDR3 has 14 residues. This CDR3 is CASSLMSSTDTQYF. The CDR3 bases are TGTGCCAGCAGCTTAATGAGTAGCACAGATACGCAGTATTTT. Drawing the rest from reference TRBV7-3 and TRBJ2-3, the complete variable domain is GAGVSQTPSNKVTEKGKYVELRCDPISGHTALYWYRQSLGQGPEFLIYFQGTGAADDSGLPNDRFFAVRPEGSVSTLKIQRTERGDSAVYLCASSLMSSTDTQYFGPGTRLTVL.

In this sample, this clonotype turned up a few times. The V call is TRBV27, the J call TRBJ2-2; D is undetermined. The germline V gene has CDR1 MNHEY and CDR2 SMNVEV (reference sequence). This CDR3 is built from 15 residues. The V gene lost 5 bases and the J gene lost 7 bases, with 17 bases spanning the gap. The CDR3 region has the DNA TGTGCCAGCAGTGCCACGGCCTCCGCGGTCGGGGAGCTGTTTTTT. This codes for CASSATASAVGELFF.

The J gene is TRBJ2-5, the V gene TRBV20-1; the D gene is possibly TRBD2 (5 bases). Germline assignment: CDR1 DFQATT and CDR2 SNEGSKA (reference sequence). CDR3 length: 12 amino acids. V gave up 0 bases and J gave up 7 bases, with 9 bases separating them. The CDR3 reads CSARDPRGTQYF. CDR3 DNA: TGCAGTGCTAGAGACCCCCGGGGGACCCAGTACTTC.

This clonotype was detected ten times or more. The chain links TRBV19 to TRBJ1-3; D is perhaps TRBD1 (6 bases). The CDR3 is 18 residues long. The germline V and J ends were trimmed by 7 bases and 2 bases, with 24 bases remaining between them. Germline V gene sequence: CDR1 LNHDA, CDR2 SQIVND (reference sequence). The CDR3 bases are TGTGCCAGTATGACCCTTACAGGGATAAGCCCCGCTGGAAACACCATATATTTT. Its protein is CASMTLTGISPAGNTIYF.

J is TRBJ2-5 and V is TRBV29-1; 10 bases fit TRBD2. The CDR3 sequence is 14 residues long. The V gene's germline CDR1 is SQVTM and CDR2 ANQGSEA. V lost 5 bases, J lost 5 bases, and 8 bases stayed unmatched. The CDR3 is CSVYPLAGAETQYF. CDR3 nucleotide sequence: TGCAGCGTTTATCCCCTAGCGGGGGCGGAGACCCAGTACTTC.

The rearrangement uses TRBV28 and TRBJ2-5; 7 bases agree with TRBD1. Germline values: CDR1 MDHEN, CDR2 SYDVKM. V lost 1 base to trimming and J lost 0 bases; unmatched junction nucleotides: 8. The CDR3 covers 17 residues. CDR3 nucleotide sequence: TGTGCCAGCAGTTTATCCCCCGCAGGGGGTAACCAAGAGACCCAGTACTTC. This gives the protein CASSLSPAGGNQETQYF.

The rearrangement links TRBV6-1 to TRBJ2-7; D is possibly TRBD2 (5 bases). The CDR3 consists of 13 residues. Germline values: CDR1 MNHNS, CDR2 SASEGT. The germline V and J ends were trimmed by 6 bases and 6 bases, with 15 bases remaining between them. The CDR3 nucleotides read TGTGCCAGCAGGTACGGACGGGGAGTCGAGCAGTACGTC. Encoded protein: CASRYGRGVEQYV.

CDR3 coding DNA: TGTGCCAGCAGCGACTTATTAGCCAAAAACATTCAGTACTTC. Translated, it gives CASSDLLAKNIQYF. This chain joins TRBV6-6 and TRBJ2-4; D is uncertain. V was clipped by 6 bases and J by 0 bases, with 9 bases between them. The CDR3 runs to 14 residues. CDR1 is MNHNY, CDR2 SVGAGI, per germline (reference sequence).

Only a few counts were recorded for this clonotype. This chain links TRBV12-3 or TRBV12-4 with TRBJ1-1; 9 bases agree with TRBD1. This CDR3 has 15 amino acids. J was trimmed by 1 base and V by 7 bases; bases with no gene match: 7. The CDR3 DNA reads as TGTGCCAGCACCAAATCGGGACAGGGGAACACTGAAGCTTTCTTT. Protein sequence: CASTKSGQGNTEAFF.

This clonotype was found many times. The chain employs TRBV19 and TRBJ1-2; D is undetermined. The germline V gene encodes CDR1 LNHDA and CDR2 SQIVND (reference sequence). The CDR3 is made up of 14 amino acids. Trimming shortened V by 7 bases and J by 0 bases, and 12 bases separated the two germline ends. The CDR3, as DNA: TGTGCCAGTAAACACAGAACGGCTAACTATGGCTACACCTTC. Amino acid sequence: CASKHRTANYGYTF.

The chain uses TRBV10-3 and TRBJ1-1; a weak D match, TRBD1 (5 bases). The CDR3 runs 15 residues. The germline V gene encodes CDR1 ENHRY and CDR2 SYGVKD. Trimming took off 3 bases at V and 7 bases at J, with 18 bases between the two ends. The DNA of the CDR3 is TGTGCCATCAGTGATTCTCCGGACATACAGATTGAAGCTTTCTTT. Its protein product is CAISDSPDIQIEAFF.

This clonotype occurred a few times. This chain joins TRBV27 and TRBJ1-1; D is perhaps TRBD1 (5 bases). Trimming took 3 bases from V and 5 from J, leaving 16 bases between them. CDR1 is MNHEY and CDR2 is SMNVEV in the germline V gene (reference sequence). This CDR3 has 15 amino acids. The CDR3 bases are TGTGCCAGCAGTTTTGCCCGGCCGGGGGGGACTGAAGCTTTCTTT. It encodes CASSFARPGGTEAFF.

In its sample, this clonotype was seen a few times. J is TRBJ1-5 and V is TRBV6-1; D is possibly TRBD1 (5 bases). V was cut by 7 bases and J by 1 base, with 20 bases left in between. Germline V gene lookup returns CDR1 MNHNS and CDR2 SASEGT. The CDR3 loop spans 17 amino acids. CDR3 DNA: TGTGCCAGCACCTTTGGGGGGACTGGCGGGAGCAATCAGCCCCAGCATTTT. Translation: CASTFGGTGGSNQPQHF.

This clonotype came up a few times. The chain combines TRBV6-2 or TRBV6-3 with TRBJ1-2, with D uncertain. V was pared by 4 bases and J by 2 bases, with 14 bases between. CDR1 and CDR2 from the germline V gene are MNHEY and SVGEGT. The CDR3 contains 15 residues. In DNA, the CDR3 is TGTGCCAGCAGTTCCCCGACCGCTACCAACTATGGCTACACCTTC. It is translated as CASSSPTATNYGYTF.

The chain joins TRBV29-1 to TRBJ1-2; a weak D match, TRBD1 (6 bases). This CDR3 region has 15 residues. V was clipped by 6 bases and J by 5 bases, with 22 bases between them. In germline, CDR1 is SQVTM, CDR2 ANQGSEA. As DNA, the CDR3 is TGCAGCGTCCCTCTCTGGGCAGGGGTAGAGTATGGCTACACCTTC. The encoded protein is CSVPLWAGVEYGYTF.

The V gene is TRBV29-1, the J gene TRBJ1-3, with D possibly being TRBD1 (6 bases). V lost 6 bases and J lost 0, with 9 bases in between. This CDR3 is built from 13 residues. Germline V gene sequence: CDR1 SQVTM, CDR2 ANQGSEA. The CDR3 region has the DNA TGCAGCGTGATACAGGGCTCTGGAAACACCATATATTTT. It encodes CSVIQGSGNTIYF. The full variable domain, in which reference TRBV29-1 and TRBJ1-3 provide the parts outside the CDR3, is SAVISQKPSRDICQRGTSLTIQCQVDSQVTMMFWYRQQPGQSLTLIATANQGSEATYESGFVIDKFPISRPNLTFSTLTVSNMSPEDSSIYLCSVIQGSGNTIYFGEGSWLTVV.

This clonotype turned up a few times. The V gene is TRBV29-1, the J gene TRBJ1-2, with TRBD1 identical over 8 bases. From germline, CDR1 is SQVTM and CDR2 ANQGSEA. Trimming removed 7 bases from V and 6 bases from J; junction bases left unmatched: 7. CDR3 length: 12 amino acids. The DNA of the CDR3 is TGCAGCGGACGGACAGGGTACAATGGCTACACCTTC. The encoded protein is CSGRTGYNGYTF.